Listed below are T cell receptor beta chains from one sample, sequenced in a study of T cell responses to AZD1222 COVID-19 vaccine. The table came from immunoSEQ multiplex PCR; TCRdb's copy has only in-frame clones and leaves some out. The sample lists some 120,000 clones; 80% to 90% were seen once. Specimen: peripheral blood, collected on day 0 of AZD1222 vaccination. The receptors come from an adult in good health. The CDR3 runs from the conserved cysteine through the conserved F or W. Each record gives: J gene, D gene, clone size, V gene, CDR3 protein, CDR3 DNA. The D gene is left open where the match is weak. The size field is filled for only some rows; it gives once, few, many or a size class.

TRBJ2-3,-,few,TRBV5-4,CASSLSRNTQYF,TGTGCCAGCAGCTTGTCAAGGAATACGCAGTATTTT
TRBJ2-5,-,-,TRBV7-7,CASSPRERETQYF,TGTGCCAGCAGTCCACGGGAGCGGGAGACCCAGTACTTC
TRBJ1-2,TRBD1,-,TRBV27,CASSWDLPQTGGEANYGYTF,TGTGCCAGCAGTTGGGACTTACCCCAGACAGGGGGCGAGGCTAACTATGGCTACACCTTC
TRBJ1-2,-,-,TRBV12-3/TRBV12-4,CASSSTMGYTF,TGTGCCAGCAGTTCCACTATGGGCTACACCTTC
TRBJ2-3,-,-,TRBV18,CASSPRSGPSTDTQYF,TGTGCCAGCTCACCTCGCTCCGGGCCTAGCACAGATACGCAGTATTTT
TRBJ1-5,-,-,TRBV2,CASSEGGGSYQPQHF,TGTGCCAGCAGTGAGGGAGGGGGGTCTTATCAGCCCCAGCATTTT
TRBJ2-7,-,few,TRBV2,CASREGVHEQYF,TGTGCCAGCAGAGAAGGGGTCCACGAGCAGTACTTC
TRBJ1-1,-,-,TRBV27,CASSTLVSTEAFF,TGTGCCAGCAGTACACTGGTTTCCACTGAAGCTTTCTTT
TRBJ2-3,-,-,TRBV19,CASSPRTTRSTDTQYF,TGTGCCAGTAGTCCCCGGACTACCCGAAGCACAGATACGCAGTATTTT
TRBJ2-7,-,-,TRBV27,CASNLHYQPSVYEQYF,TGTGCCAGCAATCTGCATTATCAACCTAGCGTCTACGAGCAGTACTTC
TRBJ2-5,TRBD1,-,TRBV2,CASSPRQGPNF,TGTGCCAGCAGCCCAAGACAGGGACCGAACTTC
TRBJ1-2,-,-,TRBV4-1,CASSQQTGSFYGYTF,TGCGCCAGCAGCCAACAGACAGGTTCGTTCTATGGCTACACCTTC
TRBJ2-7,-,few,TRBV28,CASSFEVVTTKRPYF,TGTGCCAGCAGTTTTGAAGTTGTGACGACCAAGCGACCGTACTTC
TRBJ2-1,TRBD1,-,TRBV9,CASSTRQGETYNEQFF,TGTGCCAGCAGCACCCGACAGGGCGAGACCTACAATGAGCAGTTCTTC
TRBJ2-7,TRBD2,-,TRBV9,CASSASGLGYEQYF,TGTGCCAGCAGCGCCTCGGGACTAGGCTACGAGCAGTACTTC
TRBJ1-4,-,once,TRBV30,CAWNVPGGKLFF,TGTGCCTGGAATGTCCCGGGAGGAAAACTGTTTTTT
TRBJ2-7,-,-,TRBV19,CATGAGKSYEQYF,TGTGCCACCGGAGCAGGAAAATCCTACGAGCAGTACTTC
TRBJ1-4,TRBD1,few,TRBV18,CASSGGQVPPEKLFF,TGTGCCAGCTCAGGCGGACAGGTGCCGCCCGAAAAACTGTTTTTT
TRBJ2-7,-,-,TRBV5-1,CASTWHRGTPYEQYF,TGCGCCAGCACCTGGCATCGGGGGACCCCCTACGAGCAGTACTTC
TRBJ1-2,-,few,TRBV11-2,CASSLGSQPSPDGYTF,TGTGCCAGCAGCTTAGGTTCCCAACCTAGTCCAGATGGCTACACCTTC
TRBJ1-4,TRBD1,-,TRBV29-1,CSARTGSWANEKLFF,TGCAGCGCAAGGACAGGGTCCTGGGCTAATGAAAAACTGTTTTTT
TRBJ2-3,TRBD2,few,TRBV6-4,CASSPAGDGTDTQYF,TGTGCCAGCAGTCCAGCGGGAGATGGGACAGATACGCAGTATTTT
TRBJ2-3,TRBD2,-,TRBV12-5,CASDPGLAETDTQYF,TGTGCTAGTGACCCGGGACTAGCGGAAACAGATACGCAGTATTTT
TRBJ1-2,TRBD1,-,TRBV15,CATSRDADRADGYTF,TGTGCCACCAGCAGAGATGCGGACAGGGCTGATGGCTACACCTTC
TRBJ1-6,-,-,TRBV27,CASSLVSSSYNSPLHF,TGTGCCAGCAGTTTAGTCAGCAGCTCCTATAATTCACCCCTCCACTTT
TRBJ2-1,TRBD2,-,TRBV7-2,CASSATSGPHNEQFF,TGTGCCAGCAGCGCAACTAGCGGGCCTCACAATGAGCAGTTCTTC
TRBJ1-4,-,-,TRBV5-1,CASRISPGGNEKLFF,TGCGCCAGCAGGATATCGCCGGGAGGGAATGAAAAACTGTTTTTT
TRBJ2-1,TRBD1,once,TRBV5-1,CASSSTGGNEQFF,TGCGCCAGCAGTTCCACAGGGGGCAATGAGCAGTTCTTC
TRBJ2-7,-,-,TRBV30,CAWSKGDFYEQYF,TGTGCCTGGTCGAAGGGGGACTTCTACGAGCAGTACTTC
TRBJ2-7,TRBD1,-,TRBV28,CASSRGQGVQSYEQYF,TGTGCCAGCAGCCGGGGACAGGGGGTGCAGTCCTACGAGCAGTACTTC
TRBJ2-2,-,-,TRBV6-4,CASSAGTGELFF,TGTGCCAGCAGTGCCGGCACCGGGGAGCTGTTTTTT
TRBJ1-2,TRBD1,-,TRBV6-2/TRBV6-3,CASSKFRDRDSNYGYTF,TGTGCCAGCAGTAAATTCCGGGACAGAGATTCTAACTATGGCTACACCTTC
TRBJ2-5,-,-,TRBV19,CASSIGGQGETQYF,TGTGCCAGTAGTATTGGGGGGCAGGGAGAGACCCAGTACTTC
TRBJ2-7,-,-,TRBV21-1,CASSKPRTGFYEQYF,TGTGCCAGCAGCAAACCGCGAACAGGGTTCTACGAGCAGTACTTC
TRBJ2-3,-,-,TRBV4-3,CASSQDLGEAVTDTQYF,TGCGCCAGCAGCCAAGATCTCGGGGAGGCGGTCACAGATACGCAGTATTTT
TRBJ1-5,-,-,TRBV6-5,CASRLDLRFGQPQHF,TGTGCCAGCAGACTCGATCTACGGTTTGGTCAGCCCCAGCATTTT
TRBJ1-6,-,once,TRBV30,CALLAGRALHF,TGTGCCTTACTGGCTGGGCGGGCCCTCCACTTT
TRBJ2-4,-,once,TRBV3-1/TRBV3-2,CASSPRHLLAKNIQYF,TGTGCCAGCAGCCCAAGACATCTTCTAGCCAAAAACATTCAGTACTTC
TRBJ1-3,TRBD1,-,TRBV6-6,CASSQGQGAGNTIYF,TGTGCCAGCAGCCAGGGACAGGGGGCTGGAAACACCATATATTTT
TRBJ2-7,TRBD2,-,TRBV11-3,CASSLVASGTYEQYF,TGTGCCAGCAGCTTAGTGGCTAGCGGAACCTACGAGCAGTACTTC
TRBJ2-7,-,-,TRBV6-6,CASSYRRVGLDYEQYF,TGTGCCAGCAGTTATCGCAGGGTCGGCCTTGACTACGAGCAGTACTTC
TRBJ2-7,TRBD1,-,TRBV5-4,CASRSDRGREQYF,TGTGCCAGCAGGTCGGACAGGGGGCGGGAGCAGTACTTC
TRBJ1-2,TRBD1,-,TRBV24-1,CATSDDRDRENGYTF,TGTGCCACCAGTGATGACCGGGACAGGGAGAATGGCTACACCTTC